Each of the 7 T cell receptor beta chains below was sequenced from the same sample in a study of molecular identifiers for immune sequencing clone quantification. TCRdb re-derived calls from the PCR reads in MiXCR, one entry per CDR3 protein. The sample lists 75,000 to 100,000 distinct CDR3 sequences, 15% to 20% occurring once. The sequenced sample was naive CD8+ T cells from blood, with Jurkat cell RNA spiked in. Subset of the sample: FACS-sorted CD8+CD4-CCR7+CD45RA+ naive T cells. These receptors were collected from a human donor in good health. Some libraries in this study had Jurkat cell RNA spiked in.

The chain recombines TRBV29-1 with TRBJ2-7; D possibly corresponds to TRBD1 (5 bases). The CDR3 is made up of 13 amino acids. V shed 4 bases and J shed 3 bases, with 13 bases lying between them. CDR1 and CDR2 from the germline V gene are SQVTM and ANQGSEA. CDR3 in amino acids: CSVVPQGDYEQYF. In nucleotides, the CDR3 is TGCAGCGTTGTCCCACAAGGGGACTACGAGCAGTACTTC.

This clonotype was picked up many times. The chain recombines TRBV28 with TRBJ2-2, with TRBD1 matching 8 bases. Germline V gives CDR1 MDHEN, CDR2 SYDVKM. The CDR3 consists of 15 residues. Germline trimming cut 5 bases from V and 1 base from J; bases unmatched to any gene: 3. CDR3 nucleotide sequence: TGTGCCAGCAGTCAGGACAGGGAGAACACCGGGGAGCTGTTTTTT. Its protein is CASSQDRENTGELFF.

This clonotype was seen repeatedly, ten times or more. The chain has TRBV5-1 and TRBJ2-7, with 8 positions matching TRBD2. The V gene's germline CDR1 is SGHRS and CDR2 YFSETQ. Trimming took 0 bases from V and 7 from J; bases not matched to a gene: 12. The CDR3 is 16 residues long. The CDR3 protein is CASSLESPRGVGEQYF. CDR3 in DNA: TGCGCCAGCAGCTTGGAATCCCCGCGGGGGGTAGGGGAGCAGTACTTC. The full variable domain, in which reference TRBV5-1 and TRBJ2-7 provide the parts outside the CDR3, is KAGVTQTPRYLIKTRGQQVTLSCSPISGHRSVSWYQQTPGQGLQFLFEYFSETQRNKGNFPGRFSGRQFSNSRSEMNVSTLELGDSALYLCASSLESPRGVGEQYFGPGTRLTVT.

This clonotype was detected only a few times. The V call is TRBV6-5, the J call TRBJ1-1, with D unresolved. Germline loops: CDR1 MNHEY, CDR2 SVGAGI. The CDR3 totals 15 residues. V dropped 4 bases and J dropped 0 bases, with 12 bases sitting between them. The CDR3: CASSLSGSLNTEAFF. The CDR3 DNA sequence: TGTGCCAGCAGTTTGTCCGGGTCCCTGAACACTGAAGCTTTCTTT.

This clonotype was counted ten times or more. V gene TRBV27 combines with J gene TRBJ2-5; D is uncertain. This CDR3 has 17 residues. Germline V lookup: CDR1 MNHEY, CDR2 SMNVEV (reference sequence). Trimming shortened V by 2 bases and J by 1 base, and 17 bases separated the two germline ends. CDR3 nucleotide sequence: TGTGCCAGCAGTTTAAAATACGTCCCCCGAACCCAAGAGACCCAGTACTTC. Translation: CASSLKYVPRTQETQYF.

Details on this clonotype: A read error may be the cause here, since a much bigger clone is one base away. CDR3 residues: CAGSRQLPYDEQYF. The CDR3 DNA is TGTGCCGGCAGCCGACAGTTACCCTATGACGAGCAGTACTTC. The chain recombines TRBV5-6 with TRBJ2-7; perhaps TRBD1 as D (5 bases). Germline CDR1 and CDR2: SGHDT and YYEEEE. This CDR3 has 14 amino acids.

This clonotype was seen repeatedly, ten times or more. This chain joins TRBV3-2 and TRBJ1-5; the D call of TRBD1 is as the table states it, not checked on the DNA. TRBV3-2 is deemed a pseudogene. The CDR3 sequence is 16 residues long. The CDR3 DNA reads TGTGCCAGCGACGGAAAACGGGACGGAGCCGATCAGCCCCAGCATTTT. Its protein product is CASDGKRDGADQPQHF.